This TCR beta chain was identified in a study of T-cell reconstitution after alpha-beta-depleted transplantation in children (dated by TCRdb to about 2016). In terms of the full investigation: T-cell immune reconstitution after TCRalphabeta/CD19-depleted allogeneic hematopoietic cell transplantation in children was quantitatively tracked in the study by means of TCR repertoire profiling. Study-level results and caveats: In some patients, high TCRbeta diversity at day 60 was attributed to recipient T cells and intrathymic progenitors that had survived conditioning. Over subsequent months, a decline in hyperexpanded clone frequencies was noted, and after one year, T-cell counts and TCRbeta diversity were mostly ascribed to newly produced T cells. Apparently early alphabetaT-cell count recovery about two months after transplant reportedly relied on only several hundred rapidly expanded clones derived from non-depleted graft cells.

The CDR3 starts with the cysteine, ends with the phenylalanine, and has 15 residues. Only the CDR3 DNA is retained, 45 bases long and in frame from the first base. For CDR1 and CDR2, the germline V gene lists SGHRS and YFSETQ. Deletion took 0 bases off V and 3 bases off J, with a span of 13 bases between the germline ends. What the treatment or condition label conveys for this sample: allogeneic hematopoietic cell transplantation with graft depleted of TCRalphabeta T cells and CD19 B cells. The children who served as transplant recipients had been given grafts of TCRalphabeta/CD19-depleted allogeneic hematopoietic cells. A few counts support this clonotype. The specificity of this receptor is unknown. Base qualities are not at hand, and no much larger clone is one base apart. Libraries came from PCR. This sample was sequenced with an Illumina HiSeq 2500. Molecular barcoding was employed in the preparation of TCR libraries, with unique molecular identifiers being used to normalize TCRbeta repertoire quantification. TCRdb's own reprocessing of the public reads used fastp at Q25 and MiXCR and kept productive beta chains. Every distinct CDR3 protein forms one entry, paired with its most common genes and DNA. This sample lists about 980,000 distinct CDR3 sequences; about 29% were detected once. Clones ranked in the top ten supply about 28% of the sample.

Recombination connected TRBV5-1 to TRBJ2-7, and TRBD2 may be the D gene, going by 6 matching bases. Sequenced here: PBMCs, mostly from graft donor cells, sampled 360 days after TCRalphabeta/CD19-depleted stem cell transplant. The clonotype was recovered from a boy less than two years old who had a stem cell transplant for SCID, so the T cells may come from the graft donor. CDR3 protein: CASSLVASAYYEQYF. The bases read TGCGCCAGCAGCTTGGTGGCTAGCGCCTACTACGAGCAGTACTTC.